This record covers a single T cell receptor (beta chain). Its antigen remains unknown. 13 Jbeta primers and 60 Vbeta primers were used for the PCR. Using immunoSEQ multiplex PCR, the repertoire was profiled, and TCRdb retains in-frame clones only, with some absent. The sample data list 130,000 or so clones. The CDR3 is 13 residues long. V was cut by 5 bases and J by 12 bases, with 14 bases left in between. From germline, CDR1 is SNHLY and CDR2 FYNNEI. The data derive from a study of cytomegalovirus exposure and HLA in healthy donors. Broader study findings: Association of a missense DCLRE1C variant with TCR beta V- and J-gene trimming was reported in a later analysis. Altogether, more than 150 TCR beta chains were recorded as cytomegalovirus-associated.

This sequence was found in a man between 18 and 29 years old in good health and CMV-seronegative. The sequenced sample was PBMCs. The chain is built from TRBV2 and TRBJ1-6; no clear D gene. CDR3 residues: CASSTEGAKPLHF. DNA for the CDR3: TGTGCCAGCAGTACGGAGGGTGCCAAACCCCTCCACTTT.